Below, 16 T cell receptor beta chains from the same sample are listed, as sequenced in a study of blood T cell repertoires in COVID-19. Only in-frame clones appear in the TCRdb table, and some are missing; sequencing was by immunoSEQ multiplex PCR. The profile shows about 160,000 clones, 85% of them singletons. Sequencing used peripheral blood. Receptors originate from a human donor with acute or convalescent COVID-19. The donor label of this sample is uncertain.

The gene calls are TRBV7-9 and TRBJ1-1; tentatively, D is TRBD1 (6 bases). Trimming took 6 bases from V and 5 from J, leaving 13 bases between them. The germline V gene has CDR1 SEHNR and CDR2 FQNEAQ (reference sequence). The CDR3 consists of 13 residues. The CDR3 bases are TGTGCCAGCAGACCACAGGGTGGGACTGAAGCTTTCTTT. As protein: CASRPQGGTEAFF.

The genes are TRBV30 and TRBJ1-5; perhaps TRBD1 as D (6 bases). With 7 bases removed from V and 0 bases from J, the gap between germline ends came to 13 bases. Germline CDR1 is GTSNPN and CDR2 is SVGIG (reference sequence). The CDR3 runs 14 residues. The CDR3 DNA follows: TGTGCCTACCGCAGGGGAAATAGCAATCAGCCCCAGCATTTT. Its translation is CAYRRGNSNQPQHF.

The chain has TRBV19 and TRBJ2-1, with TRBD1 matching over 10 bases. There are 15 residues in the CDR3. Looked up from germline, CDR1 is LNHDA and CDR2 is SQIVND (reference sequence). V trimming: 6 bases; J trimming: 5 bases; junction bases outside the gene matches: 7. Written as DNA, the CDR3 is TGTGCCAGTAGGGTGGACAGGGGGAAAAACAATGAGCAGTTCTTC. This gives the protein CASRVDRGKNNEQFF.

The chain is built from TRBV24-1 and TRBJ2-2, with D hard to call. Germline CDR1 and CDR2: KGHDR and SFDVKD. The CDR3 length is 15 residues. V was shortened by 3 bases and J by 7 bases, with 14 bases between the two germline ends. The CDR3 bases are TGTGCCACCAGTGATGAGGAATTGTTTATCGGGGAGCTGTTTTTT. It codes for CATSDEELFIGELFF.

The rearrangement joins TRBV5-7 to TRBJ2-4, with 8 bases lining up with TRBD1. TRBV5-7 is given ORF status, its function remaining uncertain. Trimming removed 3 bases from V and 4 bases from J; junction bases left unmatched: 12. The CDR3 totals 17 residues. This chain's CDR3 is CASSYYRGTLFKNIQYF. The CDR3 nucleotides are TGTGCCAGCAGCTACTACAGGGGGACCTTGTTTAAAAACATTCAGTACTTC.

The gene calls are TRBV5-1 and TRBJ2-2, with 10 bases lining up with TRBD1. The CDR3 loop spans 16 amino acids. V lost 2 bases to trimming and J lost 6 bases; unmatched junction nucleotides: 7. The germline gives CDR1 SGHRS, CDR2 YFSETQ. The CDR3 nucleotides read TGCGCCAGCAGCTTCGGGACAGGGGAGGGTGCCGGGGAGCTGTTTTTT. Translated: CASSFGTGEGAGELFF.

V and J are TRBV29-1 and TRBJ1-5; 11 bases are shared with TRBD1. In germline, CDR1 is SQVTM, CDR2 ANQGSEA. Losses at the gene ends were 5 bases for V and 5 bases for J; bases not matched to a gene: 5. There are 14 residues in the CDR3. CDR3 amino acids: CSVSGTGGYQPQHF. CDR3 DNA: TGCAGCGTTTCCGGGACAGGGGGTTATCAGCCCCAGCATTTT.

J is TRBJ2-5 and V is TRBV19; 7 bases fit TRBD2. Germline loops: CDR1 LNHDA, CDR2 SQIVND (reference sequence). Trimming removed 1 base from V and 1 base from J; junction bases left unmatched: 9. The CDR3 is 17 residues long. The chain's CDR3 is CASSIVGAGTIQETQYF. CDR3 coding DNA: TGTGCCAGTAGTATAGTAGGGGCAGGGACTATCCAAGAGACCCAGTACTTC.

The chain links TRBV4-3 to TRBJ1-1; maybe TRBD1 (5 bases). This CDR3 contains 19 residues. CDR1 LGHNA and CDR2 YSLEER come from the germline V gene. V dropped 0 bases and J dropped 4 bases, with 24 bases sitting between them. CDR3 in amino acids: CASSQDLAWGGERSTEAFF. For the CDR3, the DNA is TGCGCCAGCAGCCAAGATTTGGCGTGGGGAGGGGAGCGGAGCACTGAAGCTTTCTTT.

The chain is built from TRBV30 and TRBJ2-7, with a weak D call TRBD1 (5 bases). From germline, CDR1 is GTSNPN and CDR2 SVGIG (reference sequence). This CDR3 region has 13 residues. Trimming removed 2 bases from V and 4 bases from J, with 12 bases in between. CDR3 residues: CAWSRQGGYEQYF. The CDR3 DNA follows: TGTGCCTGGAGTCGTCAGGGTGGGTACGAGCAGTACTTC.

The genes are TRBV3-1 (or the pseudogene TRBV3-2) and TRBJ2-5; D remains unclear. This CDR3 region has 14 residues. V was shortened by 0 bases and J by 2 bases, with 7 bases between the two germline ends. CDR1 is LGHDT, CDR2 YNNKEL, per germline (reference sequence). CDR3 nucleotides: TGTGCCAGCAGCCAAGAGGCAGGACAAGAGACCCAGTACTTC. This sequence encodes CASSQEAGQETQYF.

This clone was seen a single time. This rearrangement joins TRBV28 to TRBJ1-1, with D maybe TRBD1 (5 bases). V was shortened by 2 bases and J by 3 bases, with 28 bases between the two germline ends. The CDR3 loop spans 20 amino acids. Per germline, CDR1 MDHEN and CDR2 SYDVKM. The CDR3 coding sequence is TGTGCCAGCAGTTTAACAAGGATGTGGCGGCAGGGATTTTCGCACACTGAAGCTTTCTTT. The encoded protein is CASSLTRMWRQGFSHTEAFF. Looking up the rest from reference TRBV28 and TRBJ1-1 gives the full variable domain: DVKVTQSSRYLVKRTGEKVFLECVQDMDHENMFWYRQDPGLGLRLIYFSYDVKMKEKGDIPEGYSVSREKKERFSLILESASTNQTSMYLCASSLTRMWRQGFSHTEAFFGQGTRLTVV.

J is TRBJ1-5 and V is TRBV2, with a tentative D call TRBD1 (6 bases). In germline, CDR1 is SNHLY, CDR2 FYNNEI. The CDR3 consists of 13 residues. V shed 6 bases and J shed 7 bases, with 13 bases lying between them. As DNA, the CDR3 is TGTGCCAGCAGCCTACAGGGATCCCAGCCCCAGCATTTT. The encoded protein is CASSLQGSQPQHF.

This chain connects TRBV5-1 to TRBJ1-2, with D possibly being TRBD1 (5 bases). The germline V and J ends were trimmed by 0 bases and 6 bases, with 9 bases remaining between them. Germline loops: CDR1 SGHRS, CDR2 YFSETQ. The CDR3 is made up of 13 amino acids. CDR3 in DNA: TGCGCCAGCAGCTTGGCAGGGTATGATGGCTACACCTTC. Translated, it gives CASSLAGYDGYTF.

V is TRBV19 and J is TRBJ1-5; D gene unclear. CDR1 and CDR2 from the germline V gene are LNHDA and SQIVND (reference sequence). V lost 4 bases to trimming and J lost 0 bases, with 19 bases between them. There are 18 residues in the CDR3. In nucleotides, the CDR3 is TGTGCCAGTAGTACCCCCGGGAGGGCTCCATATAGCAATCAGCCCCAGCATTTT. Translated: CASSTPGRAPYSNQPQHF. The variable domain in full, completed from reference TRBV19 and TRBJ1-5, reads DGGITQSPKYLFRKEGQNVTLSCEQNLNHDAMYWYRQDPGQGLRLIYYSQIVNDFQKGDIAEGYSVSREKKESFPLTVTSAQKNPTAFYLCASSTPGRAPYSNQPQHFGDGTRLSIL.

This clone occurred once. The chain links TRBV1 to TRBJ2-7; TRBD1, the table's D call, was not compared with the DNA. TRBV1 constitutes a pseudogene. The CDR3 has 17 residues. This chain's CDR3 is CTSSSIRGYQFWYEQYF. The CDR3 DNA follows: TGCACCAGCAGCTCAATTAGGGGTTACCAGTTCTGGTACGAGCAGTACTTC.